This entry describes one T cell receptor (beta chain). Its target is unknown. The sample originates from a study of response to subunit inactivated influenza vaccine. Overall study results and limits: There was a suggestion from the authors that each seasonal influenza vaccination recruits few new T cells.

This CDR3 is built from 15 residues. Germline loops: CDR1 SGHTA, CDR2 FQGNSA. V shed 3 bases, J shed 6 bases, and the junction held 9 bases outside the gene matches. A single record per CDR3 protein comes from TCRdb applying MiXCR to the RT-PCR reads. Of roughly 700,000 distinct CDR3 sequences listed, about 15% are singletons. The source of this sequence is a man in his fifties who received an inactivated influenza vaccine. Sequencing was performed on PBMCs from blood, taken approximately 12 days after vaccination. The chain links TRBV7-2 to TRBJ2-7, with 9 nucleotides matching TRBD1. The DNA for the CDR3 is TGTGCCAGCAGCTTCAGGAGGACAGGGGTGGGCGAGCAGTACTTC. Translation: CASSFRRTGVGEQYF.